The clone carrying this T cell receptor beta chain was detected many times. The antigen remains unidentified. Trimming pared 1 base from V and 0 bases from J, leaving 6 bases between. The germline V gene encodes CDR1 KGHSH and CDR2 LQKENI. The CDR3 loop spans 15 amino acids. This sample is drawn from a study of glioma-infiltrating T cells after dendritic cell vaccination. Study summary: At biweekly intervals, patients got three intradermal dendritic cell vaccine injections. Overall study results and limits: Patients with more pretreatment TILs had longer time to progression and survival.

Libraries were prepared by immunoSEQ multiplex PCR; TCRdb keeps only in-frame clonotypes and omits some of them. There are 80,000 to 100,000 clones in the sample; 79% occur only once, and around 6% lies in the top ten. This material consisted of blood, taken before dendritic cell vaccination. The chain combines TRBV18 with TRBJ1-4; D remains unclear. The TCR sequence derives from a human donor with glioblastoma. The CDR3 is CASSPLSATNEKLFF. The CDR3 bases are TGTGCCAGCTCACCACTGAGCGCAACTAATGAAAAACTGTTTTTT.